There are many counts of the clone carrying this TCR beta chain. Its antigen is unidentified. The library protocol tagged individual cDNA molecules with unique molecular identifiers. TCRdb re-analysed the 5' RACE reads in MiXCR, keeping a single row per CDR3 protein. This sample has 25,000 to 35,000 distinct CDR3 sequences, with about 5.1% found just once. This record comes from a study of early T cells in non-severe SARS-CoV-2 infection. On the study more broadly: The authors sequenced bulk RNA from unsorted whole blood, leaving chains unpaired.

Study-wide results and caveats: Lookups in VDJdb leaned toward anti-spike CD8 responses and missed private and CD4 specificities.

The CDR3 is made up of 12 amino acids. With V trimmed by 4 bases and J by 5 bases, 2 bases remained unmatched. Per germline, CDR1 GTSNPN and CDR2 SVGIG (reference sequence). This sequence was found in an adult who was a healthcare worker with PCR-confirmed SARS-CoV-2 infection or an uninfected control (not recorded which). The V and J genes are TRBV30 and TRBJ2-5, with 9 bases lining up with TRBD2. Sequences were obtained from whole blood. CDR3 residues: CAWNLAGETQYF. In DNA, the CDR3 is TGTGCCTGGAATCTAGCGGGGGAGACCCAGTACTTC.